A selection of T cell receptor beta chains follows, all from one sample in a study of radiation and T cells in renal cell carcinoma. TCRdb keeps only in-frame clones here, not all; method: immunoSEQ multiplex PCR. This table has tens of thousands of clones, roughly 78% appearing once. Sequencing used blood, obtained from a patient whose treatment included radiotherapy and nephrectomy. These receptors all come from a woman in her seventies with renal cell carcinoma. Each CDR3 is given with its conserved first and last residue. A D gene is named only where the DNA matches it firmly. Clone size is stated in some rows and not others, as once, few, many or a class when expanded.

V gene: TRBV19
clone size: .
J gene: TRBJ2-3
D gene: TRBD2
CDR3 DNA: TGTGCCAGTACGGGCGGGGGGGCTGTCTACGATACGCAGTATTTT
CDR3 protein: CASTGGGAVYDTQYF

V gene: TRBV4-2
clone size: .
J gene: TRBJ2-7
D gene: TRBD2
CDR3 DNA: TGTGCCAGCAGCCAAGATCGGCTAGCGGACTACGAGCAGTACTTC
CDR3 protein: CASSQDRLADYEQYF

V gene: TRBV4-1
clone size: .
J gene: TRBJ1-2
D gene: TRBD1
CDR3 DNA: TGCGCCAGCCGCCCATCGGACAGGACCCCTATCTATGGCTACACCTTC
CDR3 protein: CASRPSDRTPIYGYTF

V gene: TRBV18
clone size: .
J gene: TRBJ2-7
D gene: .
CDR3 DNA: TGTGCCAGCTCACCAAACTCCCAGAACTACGAGCAGTACTTC
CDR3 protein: CASSPNSQNYEQYF

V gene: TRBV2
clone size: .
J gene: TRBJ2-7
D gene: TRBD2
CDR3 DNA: TGTGCCAGCATGGGACTAGCGGGAGCGGGGGAGCAGTACTTC
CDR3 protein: CASMGLAGAGEQYF

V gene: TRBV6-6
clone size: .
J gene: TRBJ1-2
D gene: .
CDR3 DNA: TGTGCCAGCAGTTACTCTGGCAGTAACTATGGCTACACCTTC
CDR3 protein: CASSYSGSNYGYTF

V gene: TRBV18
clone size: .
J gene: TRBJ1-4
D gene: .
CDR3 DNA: TGTGCCAGCTCACCGCCGGGACTTGAAAAACTGTTTTTT
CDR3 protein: CASSPPGLEKLFF

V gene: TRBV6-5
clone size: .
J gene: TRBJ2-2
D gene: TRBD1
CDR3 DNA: TGTGCCAGCAGTTCCCTATGGGGACAGGGGACCGGGGAGCTGTTTTTT
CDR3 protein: CASSSLWGQGTGELFF

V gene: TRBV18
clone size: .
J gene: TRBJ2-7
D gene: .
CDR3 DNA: TGTGCCAGCTCACCACCACTGAGAGACTACGAGCAGTACTTC
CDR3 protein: CASSPPLRDYEQYF

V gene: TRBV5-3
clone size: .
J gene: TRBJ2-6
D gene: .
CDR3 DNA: TGTGCCAGAAGCTTGTACAGGGCTGGGGCCAACGTCCTGACTTTC
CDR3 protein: CARSLYRAGANVLTF

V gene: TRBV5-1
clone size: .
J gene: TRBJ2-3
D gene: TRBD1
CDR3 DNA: TGCGCCAGCAGCTTGGCCGATCGGACAGGGGGTCCAGATACGCAGTATTTT
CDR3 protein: CASSLADRTGGPDTQYF

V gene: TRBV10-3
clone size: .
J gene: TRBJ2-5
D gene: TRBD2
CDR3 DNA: TGTGCCATCAGTCTAGCGGGAGTGAGGGAGACCCAGTACTTC
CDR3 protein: CAISLAGVRETQYF

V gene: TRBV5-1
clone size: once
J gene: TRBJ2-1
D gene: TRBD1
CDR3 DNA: TGCGCCAGCAGCTCGGGACAGGAGTATTTGGGTGAGCAGTTCTTC
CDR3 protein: CASSSGQEYLGEQFF

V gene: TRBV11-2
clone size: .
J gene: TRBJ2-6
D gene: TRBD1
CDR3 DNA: TGTGCCAGCAGCACAGGGGCTGCCAACGTCCTGACTTTC
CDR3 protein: CASSTGAANVLTF

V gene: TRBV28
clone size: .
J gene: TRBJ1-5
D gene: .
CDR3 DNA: TGTGCCAGCAGTTTAGCCGACAGAACCAATCAGCCCCAGCATTTT
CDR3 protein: CASSLADRTNQPQHF

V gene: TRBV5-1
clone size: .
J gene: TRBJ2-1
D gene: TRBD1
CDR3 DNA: TGCGCCAGCAGCCTCGGGACAGGGTTTCCAGATGAGCAGTTCTTC
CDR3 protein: CASSLGTGFPDEQFF

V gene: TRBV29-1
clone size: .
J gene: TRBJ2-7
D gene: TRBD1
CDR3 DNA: TGCAGCGTTGAAGGGACAGGGGGCGCCGAGCAGTACTTC
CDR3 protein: CSVEGTGGAEQYF

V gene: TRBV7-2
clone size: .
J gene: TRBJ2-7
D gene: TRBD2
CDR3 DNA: TGTGCCAGCAGCTTAGAAGCGGGGCGGTACGAGCAGTACTTC
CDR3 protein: CASSLEAGRYEQYF

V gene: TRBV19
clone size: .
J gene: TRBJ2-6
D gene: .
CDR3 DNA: TGTGCCAGTCACGACGGGTCTGGGGCCAACGTCCTGACTTTC
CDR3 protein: CASHDGSGANVLTF

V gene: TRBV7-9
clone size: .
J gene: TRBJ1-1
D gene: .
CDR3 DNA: TGTGCCAGCAGCTTAGATTTGGGCGATGAAGCTTTCTTT
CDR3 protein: CASSLDLGDEAFF

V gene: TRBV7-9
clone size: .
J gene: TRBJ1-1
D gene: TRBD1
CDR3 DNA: TGTGCCAGCAGCTACCCTGGACAGGGATACTCTGAAGCTTTCTTT
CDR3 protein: CASSYPGQGYSEAFF

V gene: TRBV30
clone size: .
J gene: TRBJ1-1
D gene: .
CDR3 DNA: TGTGCCTGGAGTCCCCCCGGAGTGGGAAACACTGAAGCTTTCTTT
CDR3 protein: CAWSPPGVGNTEAFF

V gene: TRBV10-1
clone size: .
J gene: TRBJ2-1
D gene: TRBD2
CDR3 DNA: TGCGCCAGCAGTGACGCGGGGGGGCACAATGAGCAGTTCTTC
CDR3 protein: CASSDAGGHNEQFF

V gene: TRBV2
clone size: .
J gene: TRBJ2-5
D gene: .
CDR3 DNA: TGTGCCAGCAACGAGAGGGGGGGCGCGGAGACCCAGTACTTC
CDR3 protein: CASNERGGAETQYF

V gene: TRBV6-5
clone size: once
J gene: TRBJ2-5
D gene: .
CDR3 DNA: TGTGCCACCAAGTTAGGGGAGCCTCAAGAGACCCAGTACTTC
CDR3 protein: CATKLGEPQETQYF

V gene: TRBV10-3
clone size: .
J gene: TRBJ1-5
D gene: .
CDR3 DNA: TGTGCCACCCAACCTATACAGGGCCCTGGTGGGAAAAATCAGCCCCAGCATTTT
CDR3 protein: CATQPIQGPGGKNQPQHF

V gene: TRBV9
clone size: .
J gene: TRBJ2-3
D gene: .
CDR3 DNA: TGTGCCAGCAGCCCCAGCGGCACCAGGACAGATACGCAGTATTTT
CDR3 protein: CASSPSGTRTDTQYF

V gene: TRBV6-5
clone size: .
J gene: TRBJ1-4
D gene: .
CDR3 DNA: TGTGCCAGCAGTTATAACAGAAATGAAAAACTGTTTTTT
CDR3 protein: CASSYNRNEKLFF

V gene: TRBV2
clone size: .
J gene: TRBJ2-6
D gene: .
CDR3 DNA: TGTGCCAGCAAGATTGGCGGAATAGGGGCCAACGTCCTGACTTTC
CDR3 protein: CASKIGGIGANVLTF

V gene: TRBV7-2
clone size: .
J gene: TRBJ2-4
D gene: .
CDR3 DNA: TGTGCCAGCAGCCTCGGCCGGGGGTGGGCCATTCAGTACTTC
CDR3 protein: CASSLGRGWAIQYF

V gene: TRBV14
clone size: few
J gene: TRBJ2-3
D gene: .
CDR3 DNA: TGTGCCAGCAGCCAAGATTTAGGAGATACGCAGTATTTT
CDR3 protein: CASSQDLGDTQYF

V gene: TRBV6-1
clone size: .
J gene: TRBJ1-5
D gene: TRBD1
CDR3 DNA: TGTGCCAGCACGGGACAGCCGGATCAGCCCCAGCATTTT
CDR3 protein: CASTGQPDQPQHF

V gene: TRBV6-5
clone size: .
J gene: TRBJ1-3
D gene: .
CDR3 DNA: TGTGCCAGCAGCCGACAGGCGCTCTCTGGAAACACCATATATTTT
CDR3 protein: CASSRQALSGNTIYF

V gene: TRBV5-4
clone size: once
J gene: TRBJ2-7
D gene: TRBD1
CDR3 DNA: TGTGCCAGCAGCATGAAGGGGGACAGCTCCTACGAGCAGTACTTC
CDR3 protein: CASSMKGDSSYEQYF

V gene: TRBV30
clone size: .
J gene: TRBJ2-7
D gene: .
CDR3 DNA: TGTGCCTGGAGTAACGACAGGCCATCCTACGAGCAGTACTTC
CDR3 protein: CAWSNDRPSYEQYF

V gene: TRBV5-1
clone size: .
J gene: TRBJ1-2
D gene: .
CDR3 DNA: TGCGCCAGCAGACGTGACAGGACCCCTAACTATGGCTACACCTTC
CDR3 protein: CASRRDRTPNYGYTF

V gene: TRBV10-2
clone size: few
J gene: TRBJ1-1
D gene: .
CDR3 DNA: TGCGCCAGCAGTGATGACACTGAAGCTTTCTTT
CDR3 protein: CASSDDTEAFF

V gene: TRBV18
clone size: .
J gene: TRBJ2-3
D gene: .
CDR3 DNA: TGTGCCAGCTCACCGAGTCAGTCAGCAAGCACAGATACGCAGTATTTT
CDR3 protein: CASSPSQSASTDTQYF

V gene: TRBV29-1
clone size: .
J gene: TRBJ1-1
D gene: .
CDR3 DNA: TGCAGCGTTGTGGGCAGGGCGAGAACTGAAGCTTTCTTT
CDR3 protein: CSVVGRARTEAFF

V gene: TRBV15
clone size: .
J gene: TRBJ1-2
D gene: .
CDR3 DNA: TGTGCCACCAGCAGAGATCGTTCAGGTTCTGGTGGCTACACCTTC
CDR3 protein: CATSRDRSGSGGYTF

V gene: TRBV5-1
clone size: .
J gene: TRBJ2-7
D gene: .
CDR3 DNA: TGCGCCAGCAGCCGGGACGGGGCACTCGAGCAGTACTTC
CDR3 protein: CASSRDGALEQYF

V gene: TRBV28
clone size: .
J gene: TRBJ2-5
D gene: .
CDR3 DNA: TGTGCCAGCAGTTTATCAGGGACGGGGACCCAGTACTTC
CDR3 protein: CASSLSGTGTQYF

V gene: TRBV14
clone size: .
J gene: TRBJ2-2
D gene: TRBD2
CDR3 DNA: TGTGCCAGCAGCCAAGTGGGAGGGCGAGGCACCGGGGAGCTGTTTTTT
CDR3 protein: CASSQVGGRGTGELFF

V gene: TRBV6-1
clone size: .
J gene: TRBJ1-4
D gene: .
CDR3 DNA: TGTGCCAGCAGTGAAGGGGCAGGCTATGAAAAACTGTTTTTT
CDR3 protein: CASSEGAGYEKLFF

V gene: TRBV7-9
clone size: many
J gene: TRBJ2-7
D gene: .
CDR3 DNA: TGTGCCAGCAGATCAGGGGCCCACGAGCAGTACTTC
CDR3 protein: CASRSGAHEQYF

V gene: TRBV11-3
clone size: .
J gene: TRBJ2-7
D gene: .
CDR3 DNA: TGTGCCAGCAGCTTAGGGGAATCCTACGAGCAGTACTTC
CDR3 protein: CASSLGESYEQYF

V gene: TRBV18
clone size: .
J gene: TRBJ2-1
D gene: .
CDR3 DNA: TGTGCCAGCTCACCACCGTACGGGGGCGAGTACAATGAGCAGTTCTTC
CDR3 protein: CASSPPYGGEYNEQFF

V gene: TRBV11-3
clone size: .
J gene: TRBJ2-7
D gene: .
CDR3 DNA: TGTGCCAGCAGCTTAAGGACAGATTCCTACGAGCAGTACTTC
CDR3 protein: CASSLRTDSYEQYF

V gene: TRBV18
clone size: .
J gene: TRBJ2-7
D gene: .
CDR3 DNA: TGTGCCAGCTCACCACCATCCCAGGGAGAGCAGTACTTC
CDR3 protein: CASSPPSQGEQYF

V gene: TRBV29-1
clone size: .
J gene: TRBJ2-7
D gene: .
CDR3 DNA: TGCAGCGTTGGCAGGCCAGGGCTCTCCGAGCAGTACTTC
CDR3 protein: CSVGRPGLSEQYF

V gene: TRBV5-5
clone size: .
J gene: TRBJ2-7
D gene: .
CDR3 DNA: TGTGCCAGCAGCAAACTCCAGGGAGGTACCTACGAGCAGTACTTC
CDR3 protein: CASSKLQGGTYEQYF

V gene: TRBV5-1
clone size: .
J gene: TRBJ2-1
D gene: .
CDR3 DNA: TGCGCCAGCAGCTCTGCGGGGCAGAAAAGGAAGCAGTTCTTC
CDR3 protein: CASSSAGQKRKQFF

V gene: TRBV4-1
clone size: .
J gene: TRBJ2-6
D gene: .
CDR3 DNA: TGCGCCAGCAGCACCTCAAACCGCAACGTCCTGACTTTC
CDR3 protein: CASSTSNRNVLTF

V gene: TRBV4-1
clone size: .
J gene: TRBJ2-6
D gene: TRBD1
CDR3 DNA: TGCGCCAGCAGCCATGGGGACAGATCGGCTGGGGCCAACGTCCTGACTTTC
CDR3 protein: CASSHGDRSAGANVLTF

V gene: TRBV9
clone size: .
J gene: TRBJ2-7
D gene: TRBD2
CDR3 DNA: TGTGCCAGCAGCGTATCGGCTAGCGGGGGTAGCTCCTACGAGCAGTACTTC
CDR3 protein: CASSVSASGGSSYEQYF

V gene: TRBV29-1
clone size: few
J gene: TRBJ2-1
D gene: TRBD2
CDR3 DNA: TGCAGCGTTGAAGCGGGAGGCTTGAGGGAGCAGTTCTTC
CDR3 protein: CSVEAGGLREQFF